This T cell receptor beta chain is from a study of T cell responses to AZD1222 COVID-19 vaccine. CDR3 length: 12 residues. V was trimmed by 3 bases and J by 5 bases, leaving 4 bases between them. In germline, CDR1 is KGHSH, CDR2 LQKENI. The assay was immunoSEQ multiplex PCR, and TCRdb's table has in-frame clones only and misses some. The table shows around 47,000 clones, with about four fifths occurring only once. Notes on the study in general: Nearly half of unique spike-specific TCRs reportedly avoided B.1.351 and B.1.1.7 mutated regions. Just five or six AZD1222 recipients tested seropositive at baseline. Among vaccine-associated CD4 TCRs, coverage spanned spike, with dominance at 160-218 and 743-854. Among the donors, most were white British and more were female, and clonal diversity was possibly underestimated.

For this clone: Its antigen remains unknown.

The specimen was peripheral blood, collected 28 days after the second dose of the MenACWY control vaccine. The chain carries TRBV18 and TRBJ2-2; no reliable D call. The sequence was collected from an adult who received the MenACWY meningococcal vaccine as a control. CDR3 coding DNA: TGTGCCAGCTCACCTCCAACCGGGGAGCTGTTTTTT. It encodes CASSPPTGELFF.